This T cell receptor (beta chain) emerged from a study of blood T cells in healthy people across ages. The CDR3 consists of 15 residues. Trimming shortened V by 5 bases and J by 7 bases, and 18 bases separated the two germline ends. Germline CDR1 is MNHEY and CDR2 is SMNVEV (reference sequence). A second PCR, run for roughly 6 to 11 cycles, used a sample-barcoded 5' primer plus a J-beta primer mix. TCRdb recomputed calls from the 5' RACE reads with MiXCR, one row per CDR3 protein. In the table there are about 1.6 million distinct CDR3 sequences, around 36% of which are singletons. This TCR came from a woman in her twenties or thirties in good health. V gene TRBV27 combines with J gene TRBJ2-1; D ambiguous. The sequencing sample was made of blood. CDR3 DNA: TGTGCCAGCAGTGTCGGACCACCGGATAGGAATGAGCAGTTCTTC. It yields the protein CASSVGPPDRNEQFF.